This TCR beta chain was found in a study of CD8+CD57+ T cells in acquired aplastic anemia. About the study: The mean DNA yield obtained from sorted CD4+ and CD8+ cells came to 3 to 3.5 ug. Study findings and constraints: Over 25 shared CD8+ CDR3s appeared highly expressed within patients' immunodominant clones. A significant difference in CD8+ Simpson's diversity between patients and controls was not found.

TCR beta VDJ and CDR3 were profiled, and genomic DNA was the template. Via MiXCR, TCRdb re-called the reads, giving one row per CDR3 protein. Among 150,000 or so distinct CDR3 sequences listed, around 50% were seen once. Patients sequenced had flow cytometry evidence of CD8+CD57+ cell expansion. Blood sampling was performed on the patients, and none of them had received therapy by then. This clonotype was seen repeatedly, ten times or more. Its matching antigen is unknown. CDR1 and CDR2 from the germline V gene are SNHLY and FYNNEI. The V end lost 6 bases, the J end lost 2 bases, and 20 bases lay between the germline ends. There are 16 residues in the CDR3.

The source is a human donor with aplastic anemia. The sample consisted of sorted CD4+, CD8+, or CD8+CD57+ T cells (not recorded which) from PBMCs. The J gene is TRBJ2-7, the V gene TRBV2; possible D gene TRBD2, 6 bases. CDR3 in DNA: TGTGCCAGCAGATTCCCGCGAGGCGGGGCGCCCTACGAGCAGTACTTC. Amino acids: CASRFPRGGAPYEQYF.